This is a list of T cell receptor beta chains from one sample in a study of memory CD8 T cells in hepatitis C reinfection. Produced via immunoSEQ multiplex PCR; TCRdb's table is partial and in-frame only. The sample contains some 50,000 clones, about 88% of which appear only once. Sequencing was performed on naive CD8+ T cells sorted from blood. The receptors were gathered from a man younger than 35 with hepatitis C virus infection. The CDR3 runs from the conserved cysteine through the conserved F or W. D genes are given only for firm matches. The listing skips clone size in some rows; elsewhere it reads once, few, many or a size class.

>TRBD2|TRBV2|TRBJ2-5|-
TGTGCCAGCAGTGAAGAAATTTTGGGACTAGAGGGAGAGACCCAGTACTTC
CASSEEILGLEGETQYF
>-|TRBV7-9|TRBJ1-2|once
TGTGCCAGCAGCTCCCCTAGGGGCAGGGGAGGGCTTGGCTACACCTTC
CASSSPRGRGGLGYTF
>-|TRBV9|TRBJ2-1|once
TGTGCCAGCAGCTTGAGGGGCGGGGATGAGCAGTTCTTC
CASSLRGGDEQFF
>-|TRBV7-9|TRBJ2-7|-
TGTGCCAGCAGCCCTACTAGCTCCTACGAGCAGTACTTC
CASSPTSSYEQYF
>-|TRBV7-2|TRBJ1-5|once
TGTGCCAGCAGCCCACCGGGGAGGGTTCAGCCCCAGCATTTT
CASSPPGRVQPQHF
>TRBD1|TRBV5-1|TRBJ2-3|-
TGCGCCAGCAGCTATTCGCCGCGGACAGGGAACACAGATACGCAGTATTTT
CASSYSPRTGNTDTQYF
>TRBD2|TRBV7-9|TRBJ2-3|-
TGTGCCAGCAGCTTCGCTCTGCGGGGGACAGATACGCAGTATTTT
CASSFALRGTDTQYF
>-|TRBV23-1|TRBJ2-2|-
TGCGCCAGGGGACAAAAGTTTAGCGAAAACACCGGGGAGCTGTTTTTT
CARGQKFSENTGELFF
>TRBD1|TRBV5-1|TRBJ1-1|-
TGCGCCAGCAGCTTGGCCGGGACAGGGGGAACGAACACTGAAGCTTTCTTT
CASSLAGTGGTNTEAFF
>TRBD1|TRBV7-9|TRBJ1-2|-
TGTGCCAGCAGCTTAGTTGAGGGGGCCCTTGGCTACACCTTC
CASSLVEGALGYTF
>-|TRBV10-3|TRBJ2-6|-
TGTGCCATCAGTGAGGAGGCGGGACGGTACTCTGGGGCCAACGTCCTGACTTTC
CAISEEAGRYSGANVLTF
>-|TRBV15|TRBJ2-7|-
TGTGCCACCAGCAGAGTACTAGCAGGGACCTACGAGCAGTACTTC
CATSRVLAGTYEQYF
>TRBD1|TRBV2|TRBJ2-7|-
TGTGCCAGCAGTGACCCCGGGGATATGGACAGGTCCTCCTACGAGCAGTACTTC
CASSDPGDMDRSSYEQYF
>-|TRBV29-1|TRBJ2-7|few
TGCAGCGTTGAAGAGTCGGGGGTCGAGCAGTACTTC
CSVEESGVEQYF
>-|TRBV19|TRBJ2-7|-
TGTGCCAGTAGTCTGTCGGGAACCTACGAGCAGTACTTC
CASSLSGTYEQYF
>-|TRBV29-1|TRBJ2-2|-
TGCAGCGTTGAAGATCGAGGTGACGGGGAGCTGTTTTTT
CSVEDRGDGELFF
>-|TRBV27|TRBJ2-2|-
TGTGCCAGCGGATATGGGACTTTTTACACCGGGGAGCTGTTTTTT
CASGYGTFYTGELFF
>TRBD2|TRBV5-6|TRBJ2-7|few
TGTGCCAGCAGCCCACCGGGACTAGCGGGAGGGCCGGGGTACGAGCAGTACTTC
CASSPPGLAGGPGYEQYF
>TRBD2|TRBV6-1|TRBJ2-3|-
TGTGCCAGCAGGGTAGCGGGGGCAGATACGCAGTATTTT
CASRVAGADTQYF
>-|TRBV6-1|TRBJ1-1|few
TGTGCCAGCAGTTTCGGGGGTGCTGAAGCTTTCTTT
CASSFGGAEAFF
>TRBD2|TRBV6-5|TRBJ2-7|-
TGTGCCAGCAGTCTCGGGACTAGTGGTCACGAGCAGTACTTC
CASSLGTSGHEQYF
>TRBD1|TRBV5-1|TRBJ2-5|-
TGCGCCAGCAGCCATGGACAGGGTTCAGAGACCCAGTACTTC
CASSHGQGSETQYF
>TRBD2|TRBV7-8|TRBJ2-3|-
TGTGCCAGCAGCTTACCCCTAGCGGGGGGGACAGATACGCAGTATTTT
CASSLPLAGGTDTQYF
>TRBD2|TRBV11-3|TRBJ2-6|-
TGTGCCAGCAGCCCGGGGGGGGGAAACTCTGGGGCCAACGTCCTGACTTTC
CASSPGGGNSGANVLTF
>-|TRBV2|TRBJ2-1|-
TGTGCCAGCAGTGATTTTGGGGGCTCCAACAATGAGCAGTTCTTC
CASSDFGGSNNEQFF
>-|TRBV4-3|TRBJ2-1|-
TGCGCCAGCAGCCAAGGCTACGGAGGGATAGATGGGAATGAGCAGTTCTTC
CASSQGYGGIDGNEQFF
>-|TRBV28|TRBJ1-2|-
TGTGTCAGCAGTCCGACGACGGAGGAAGGGACCTTC
CVSSPTTEEGTF
>TRBD1|TRBV5-4|TRBJ1-2|-
TGTGCCAGCAGCTGGGGACAGGGGGCAAACTATGGCTACACCTTC
CASSWGQGANYGYTF
>TRBD2|TRBV4-3|TRBJ2-1|-
TGCGCCAGCAGCCAAGAAGTAGCGGGGGGCTATGATGAGCAGTTCTTC
CASSQEVAGGYDEQFF
>-|TRBV9|TRBJ2-5|-
TGTGCCAGCAGCGGACCACAGGGTTTAGAGACCCAGTACTTC
CASSGPQGLETQYF
>TRBD1|TRBV30|TRBJ1-1|few
TGTGCCTGGAGCCGAACAGGGGTGAACACTGAAGCTTTCTTT
CAWSRTGVNTEAFF
>TRBD2|TRBV28|TRBJ2-1|-
TGTGCCAGCAGCCCGACTAGCTCCAATGAGCAGTTCTTC
CASSPTSSNEQFF
>TRBD1|TRBV5-1|TRBJ2-7|-
TGCGCCAGCAGCTCCCAGGGGGCATACGAGCAGTACTTC
CASSSQGAYEQYF
>-|TRBV4-1|TRBJ1-5|few
TGCGCCAGCAGCCAAGGGTTGCGACAGCTCAATCAGCCCCAGCATTTT
CASSQGLRQLNQPQHF
>-|TRBV6-1|TRBJ2-2|-
TGTGCCAGCAGTGAAGATCTGATGGACTTTAACCCGAACACCGGGGAGCTGTTTTTT
CASSEDLMDFNPNTGELFF
>-|TRBV27|TRBJ2-1|-
TGTGCCAGCAGTTTATCCGGGAGTTCCTACAATGAGCAGTTCTTC
CASSLSGSSYNEQFF
>-|TRBV6-5|TRBJ2-7|-
TGTGCCAGCAGTCGCAGTGACTACGAGCAGTACTTC
CASSRSDYEQYF
>-|TRBV13|TRBJ2-3|-
TGTGCCAGCAGCTCCTCAGATACGCAGTATTTT
CASSSSDTQYF
>-|TRBV2|TRBJ1-6|-
TGTGCCAGCAGTCAGGGGTGGGATTACTATAATTCACCCCTCCACTTT
CASSQGWDYYNSPLHF
>TRBD2|TRBV9|TRBJ2-3|-
TGTGCCAGCAGCGCCGGGACTAGCGGGAGAGCAGATACGCAGTATTTT
CASSAGTSGRADTQYF
>-|TRBV28|TRBJ1-2|-
TGTGCCAGCAGTTTAGACAGTGGCTACACCTTC
CASSLDSGYTF
>-|TRBV7-8|TRBJ2-7|-
TGTGCCAGCAGCTTAGAAAGGGACTCTGGCCCCTACGAGCAGTACTTC
CASSLERDSGPYEQYF
>-|TRBV25-1|TRBJ1-1|-
TGTGCCAGCAGTACAGGGTTCGGCACTGAAGCTTTCTTT
CASSTGFGTEAFF
>-|TRBV28|TRBJ2-7|-
TGTGCCAGCGGTAGGCGGGTCTCCTACGAGCAGTACTTC
CASGRRVSYEQYF
>TRBD2|TRBV5-1|TRBJ2-7|-
TGCGCCAGCAGCCTGGGAGGGCGGCTAGCGGTCGACGAGCAGTACTTC
CASSLGGRLAVDEQYF
>-|TRBV27|TRBJ1-2|-
TGTGCCAGCAGTCCAGGACAGAGCCCCTATGGCTACACCTTC
CASSPGQSPYGYTF
>TRBD1|TRBV5-4|TRBJ1-1|-
TGTGCCAGCAGCCTACAGGGGGTGAGCACTGAAGCTTTCTTT
CASSLQGVSTEAFF